This is a list of T cell receptor beta chains from one sample in a study of T cells in Graves' hyperthyroidism and ophthalmopathy. TCRdb reprocessed the multiplex PCR reads via MiXCR and lists one record per CDR3 protein. The sample lists roughly 520,000 distinct CDR3 sequences, roughly 24% occurring once. The sample taken for sequencing was blood. The receptors were gathered from a woman in her 30s with Graves' ophthalmopathy. The CDR3 runs from the conserved cysteine through the conserved F or W. Each record gives: D gene, V gene, clone size, J gene, CDR3 protein, CDR3 DNA. A D gene is named only where the DNA matches it firmly. Size is omitted from some rows. Given values are once, few, many or a class for expanded clones.

>TRBD1|TRBV7-9|many|TRBJ2-5
CASSSWTGAYQETQYF
TGTGCCAGCAGCTCCTGGACAGGCGCATATCAAGAGACCCAGTACTTC
>NA|TRBV12-3/TRBV12-4|many|TRBJ1-2
CASSSQAGNYGYTF
TGTGCCAGCAGTTCCCAGGCGGGAAACTATGGCTACACCTTC
>NA|TRBV20-1|few|TRBJ1-3
CSARDLSGNTIYF
TGCAGTGCTAGAGACTTATCTGGAAACACCATATATTTT
>TRBD1|TRBV3-1|many|TRBJ1-2
CASSQLDRILIF
TGTGCCAGCAGCCAACTGGACAGGATCTTAATCTTC
>NA|TRBV5-1|many|TRBJ2-5
CASSLEGRQETQYF
TGCGCCAGCAGCTTGGAGGGGCGCCAAGAGACCCAGTACTTC
>TRBD1|TRBV2|many|TRBJ1-1
CASSAGTVYRNTEAFF
TGTGCCAGCAGTGCCGGGACAGTCTATCGGAACACTGAAGCTTTCTTT
>NA|TRBV11-3|many|TRBJ1-1
CASSGEPNTEAFF
TGTGCCAGCAGCGGGGAACCGAACACTGAAGCTTTCTTT
>NA|TRBV6-5|few|TRBJ1-5
CASSYLNQPQHF
TGTGCCAGCAGTTACCTTAATCAGCCCCAGCATTTT
>TRBD1|TRBV12-3/TRBV12-4|many|TRBJ1-5
CASSFGTGGSNQPQHF
TGTGCCAGCAGTTTCGGGACAGGGGGTAGCAATCAGCCCCAGCATTTT
>NA|TRBV7-9|few|TRBJ2-5
CASGELETQYF
TGTGCCTCGGGGGAACTTGAGACCCAGTACTTC
>NA|TRBV7-2|NA|TRBJ1-5
CASNLAGGNGQPQHF
TGTGCCAGCAACCTAGCGGGGGGGAATGGTCAGCCCCAGCATTTT
>TRBD2|TRBV6-1|few|TRBJ2-2
CASSESGGSPGELFF
TGTGCCAGCAGTGAAAGCGGGGGGTCCCCCGGGGAGCTGTTTTTT
>NA|TRBV6-1|once|TRBJ2-5
CASSEGIGAQTQYF
TGTGCCAGCAGTGAAGGAATCGGGGCACAGACCCAGTACTTC
>NA|TRBV2|many|TRBJ1-2
CASSEEVRTGYTF
TGTGCCAGCAGTGAAGAGGTCAGGACTGGCTACACCTTC
>NA|TRBV20-1|many|TRBJ1-2
CSASPLNYGYTF
TGCAGTGCTAGCCCTCTGAACTATGGCTACACCTTC
>NA|TRBV2|many|TRBJ1-2
CASSSTGSNYGYTF
TGTGCCAGCAGTTCAACGGGCTCTAACTATGGCTACACCTTC
>NA|TRBV20-1|many|TRBJ2-7
CSAREEHAERYF
TGCAGTGCTAGAGAGGAGCATGCCGAGCGGTACTTC
>NA|TRBV7-9|many|TRBJ1-5
CASSFFQEDSNQPQHF
TGTGCCAGCAGCTTTTTTCAAGAGGATAGCAATCAGCCCCAGCATTTT
>NA|TRBV2|NA|TRBJ1-1
CASSEGWRVWTEAFF
TGTGCCAGCAGTGAAGGATGGAGGGTATGGACTGAAGCTTTCTTT
>NA|TRBV6-1|few|TRBJ1-2
CASSSQGKGGYTF
TGTGCCAGCAGCTCACAGGGAAAAGGTGGCTACACCTTC
>TRBD1|TRBV19|many|TRBJ2-6
CASSVTGGAGANVLTF
TGTGCCAGTAGTGTGACAGGGGGAGCTGGGGCCAACGTCCTGACTTTC
>NA|TRBV6-5|many|TRBJ2-7
CASSTSGAAYEQYF
TGTGCCAGCAGTACCTCGGGGGCTGCCTACGAGCAGTACTTC
>TRBD2|TRBV4-2|NA|TRBJ2-2
CASSQDLGTSGSGELFF
TGTGCCAGCAGCCAAGATCTGGGGACTAGCGGGTCCGGGGAGCTGTTTTTT
>NA|TRBV9|NA|TRBJ1-2
CASSATNYYGYTF
TGTGCCAGCAGCGCAACAAACTACTATGGCTACACCTTC
>NA|TRBV6-2/TRBV6-3|many|TRBJ1-1
CASTRNRDTEAFF
TGTGCCAGCACCAGAAACAGGGACACTGAAGCTTTCTTT
>NA|TRBV6-1|few|TRBJ1-2
CASGKAGYTF
TGTGCCAGCGGGAAGGCCGGCTACACCTTC
>TRBD1|TRBV2|many|TRBJ1-2
CASSRQGATYGYTF
TGTGCCAGCAGCAGACAGGGGGCGACTTATGGCTACACCTTC
>NA|TRBV27|NA|TRBJ2-4
CASSLSYLAKNIQYF
TGTGCCAGCAGTTTATCCTATTTAGCCAAAAACATTCAGTACTTC
>NA|TRBV6-5|many|TRBJ1-1
CASSYPDSYPEAFF
TGTGCCAGCAGTTACCCCGACAGCTACCCTGAAGCTTTCTTT
>TRBD1|TRBV19|many|TRBJ1-2
CASSAPGQGFNSYGYTF
TGTGCCAGTAGTGCACCGGGACAGGGGTTTAATAGCTATGGCTACACCTTC
>NA|TRBV27|NA|TRBJ1-5
CASSTDGLDQPQHF
TGTGCCAGCAGCACCGATGGGCTCGATCAGCCCCAGCATTTT
>NA|TRBV6-5|few|TRBJ1-2
CASSYSWQLGYTF
TGTGCCAGCAGTTACTCTTGGCAGTTAGGCTACACCTTC
>NA|TRBV12-3/TRBV12-4|many|TRBJ2-4
CASSLLDGGDIKYF
TGTGCCAGCAGTTTATTGGACGGGGGCGACATTAAGTACTTC
>NA|TRBV29-1|NA|TRBJ1-1
CSVALQGADTEAFF
TGCAGCGTCGCTCTACAGGGAGCGGACACTGAAGCTTTCTTT
>NA|TRBV2|many|TRBJ1-5
CASRSSPSYQPQHF
TGTGCCAGCAGATCCAGTCCTTCTTATCAGCCCCAGCATTTT
>NA|TRBV6-1|many|TRBJ2-4
CASSDPASGAKNIQYF
TGTGCCAGCAGTGACCCGGCCTCCGGCGCCAAAAACATTCAGTACTTC
>NA|TRBV7-9|many|TRBJ1-1
CASSFNTEVFF
TGTGCCAGCAGCTTTAACACTGAAGTTTTCTTT
>NA|TRBV6-1|NA|TRBJ2-7
CASSVWTGEQYF
TGTGCCAGCAGTGTCTGGACTGGGGAGCAGTACTTC
>NA|TRBV5-1|few|TRBJ2-7
CASSPRAGETYEQYF
TGCGCCAGCAGCCCCCGGGCTGGTGAGACCTACGAGCAGTACTTC
>NA|TRBV19|NA|TRBJ2-7
CASRGGAVYEQYF
TGTGCCAGTAGGGGAGGCGCGGTCTACGAGCAGTACTTC
>NA|TRBV20-1|many|TRBJ1-2
CSARRGGYGYTF
TGCAGTGCTAGGCGGGGGGGCTATGGCTACACCTTC
>NA|TRBV6-2/TRBV6-3|many|TRBJ1-2
CASTHLQGNYGYTF
TGTGCCAGCACCCACCTTCAGGGGAACTATGGCTACACCTTC
>NA|TRBV2|many|TRBJ2-7
CASSEDGGVSYEQYF
TGTGCCAGCAGTGAAGACGGGGGCGTCTCCTACGAGCAGTACTTC
>NA|TRBV3-1|NA|TRBJ1-1
CASRNPNTDTEAFF
TGTGCCAGCAGAAACCCAAACACGGACACTGAAGCTTTCTTT
>TRBD2|TRBV28|NA|TRBJ2-5
CASSQSTGTRFQETQYF
TGTGCCAGCAGCCAATCTACCGGGACTAGATTCCAAGAGACCCAGTACTTC
>NA|TRBV7-9|many|TRBJ2-5
CASSFRQVETQYF
TGTGCCAGCAGCTTTCGTCAAGTAGAGACCCAGTACTTC
>NA|TRBV11-2|NA|TRBJ2-7
CASSLAPDPNYEQYF
TGTGCCAGCAGCTTAGCCCCGGACCCGAACTACGAGCAGTACTTC
>NA|TRBV11-1|many|TRBJ1-5
CASSPDENQPQHF
TGTGCCAGCAGCCCGGACGAGAATCAGCCCCAGCATTTT
>TRBD2|TRBV12-3/TRBV12-4|few|TRBJ2-7
CASSLPSSGGTSYEQYF
TGTGCCAGCAGTTTACCCAGCAGCGGGGGGACTTCCTACGAGCAGTACTTC
>NA|TRBV2|few|TRBJ2-6
CASTDHRRGLGANVLTF
TGTGCCAGCACCGACCACCGTCGGGGGCTTGGGGCCAACGTCCTGACTTTC
>NA|TRBV7-8|NA|TRBJ2-5
CASSPVGRFGYETQYF
TGTGCCAGCAGCCCAGTGGGTAGATTTGGGTACGAGACCCAGTACTTC
>NA|TRBV10-3|NA|TRBJ2-5
CAISASQETQYF
TGTGCCATCAGTGCCAGCCAAGAGACCCAGTACTTC
>NA|TRBV7-9|many|TRBJ2-7
CASNTDRRGNEQYF
TGTGCCAGCAATACGGACAGAAGGGGCAACGAGCAGTACTTC